One sample yielded the 9 T cell receptor beta chains listed below, sequenced in a study of control samples from healthy donors and cancer patients. Sequencing was performed with immunoSEQ multiplex PCR; in TCRdb, only in-frame clones are kept and a portion is missing. The data show 45,000 to 55,000 clones, with 93% seen just once and around a quarter held by the top ten. Sample: PBMCs. The receptors originated from a woman between 50 and 59 years old with head and neck cancer.

This clone rates as medium-sized. The sample holds other DNA sequences that translate to the same CDR3. The chain has TRBV4-1 and TRBJ1-4; 7 bases line up with TRBD1. CDR3 size: 16 residues. Germline loops: CDR1 MGHRA, CDR2 YSYEKL. Trimming at V came to 4 bases and at J to 1 base, leaving 6 bases not matched to a gene. CDR3 in amino acids: CASSPTGLETNEKLFF. For the CDR3, the DNA is TGCGCCAGCAGCCCGACAGGGCTGGAAACTAATGAAAAACTGTTTTTT.

The CDR3 loop reads CASTPAGGTYNEQFF. The CDR3 DNA reads as TGTGCCAGCACCCCAGCGGGAGGGACCTACAATGAGCAGTTCTTC. This chain uses TRBV7-2 with TRBJ2-1; 10 positions agree with TRBD2. The CDR3 covers 15 residues. V dropped 7 bases and J dropped 2; count of bases not matched to a gene: 5. Germline lookup yields CDR1 SGHTA and CDR2 FQGNSA.

The chain employs TRBV4-1 and TRBJ1-2; D is undetermined. Germline CDR1 and CDR2: MGHRA and YSYEKL. V lost 1 base and J lost 0, with 6 bases in between. The CDR3 covers 14 residues. The chain's CDR3 is CASSQGLTNYGYTF. The CDR3 DNA reads TGCGCCAGCAGCCAAGGGCTGACTAACTATGGCTACACCTTC.

V and J are TRBV19 and TRBJ2-3; 8 bases align to TRBD1. Germline CDR1 reads LNHDA; CDR2 reads SQIVND (reference sequence). The V and J ends lost 5 bases and 2 bases, in that order; junction bases with no gene match: 6. The CDR3 has 15 residues. In DNA form, the CDR3 reads TGTGCCAGTAGTTCTCGACAGGGGCTCACAGATACGCAGTATTTT. Its translation: CASSSRQGLTDTQYF.

The chain employs TRBV6-5 and TRBJ1-2; D possibly corresponds to TRBD1 (5 bases). Trimming stripped 6 bases from V and 4 bases from J, with 12 bases between. CDR1 is MNHEY and CDR2 is SVGAGI in the germline V gene. This CDR3 has 13 amino acids. As DNA, the CDR3 is TGTGCCAGCAGCCCGAACGGGGGCTATGGCTACACCTTC. The encoded protein is CASSPNGGYGYTF.

CDR3 in amino acids: CASSSPPQGRETQYF. For the CDR3, the DNA is TGTGCCAGCAGCTCCCCCCCACAGGGGCGGGAGACCCAGTACTTC. V gene TRBV5-4 combines with J gene TRBJ2-5; 7 bases fit TRBD1. Per the germline V gene, CDR1 is SGHNT and CDR2 is YYREEE (reference sequence). The trim removed 3 bases at V and 5 bases at J, leaving 10 bases unmatched. The CDR3 is made up of 15 amino acids.

This clone showed up just a few times. The J gene is TRBJ1-2, the V gene TRBV6-4; 9 nucleotides align to TRBD1. The CDR3 has 15 amino acids. The germline V gene has CDR1 MRHNA and CDR2 SNTAGT. Trimming cost V 4 bases and J 5 bases; bases outside gene matches: 8. The CDR3 nucleotides are TGTGCCAGCAGTGCAACCGGGACAGGGCTTTATGGCTACACCTTC. It encodes CASSATGTGLYGYTF.

Comment on this clone: A read error may produce the germline difference seen at one junction end. The chain has TRBV4-3 and TRBJ1-4; 7 bases match TRBD1. There are 18 residues in the CDR3. CDR1 is LGHNA, CDR2 YSLEER, per germline. The CDR3 loop reads CPSRPRGGRGLSNEKLFF. CDR3 coding DNA: TGCCCCAGCCGCCCCCGGGGGGGAAGGGGGCTATCTAATGAAAAACTGTTTTTT.

This clone was seen once. The chain carries TRBV29-1 and TRBJ1-3; 7 bases agree with TRBD1. Germline assignment: CDR1 SQVTM and CDR2 ANQGSEA. The V and J ends lost 4 bases and 6 bases, in that order; junction bases with no gene match: 6. The CDR3 loop spans 13 amino acids. This CDR3 reads CSVVRQGENTIYF. Here the CDR3 DNA reads TGCAGCGTTGTCCGACAGGGCGAAAACACCATATATTTT. The full variable domain, in which reference TRBV29-1 and TRBJ1-3 provide the parts outside the CDR3, is SAVISQKPSRDICQRGTSLTIQCQVDSQVTMMFWYRQQPGQSLTLIATANQGSEATYESGFVIDKFPISRPNLTFSTLTVSNMSPEDSSIYLCSVVRQGENTIYFGEGSWLTVV.